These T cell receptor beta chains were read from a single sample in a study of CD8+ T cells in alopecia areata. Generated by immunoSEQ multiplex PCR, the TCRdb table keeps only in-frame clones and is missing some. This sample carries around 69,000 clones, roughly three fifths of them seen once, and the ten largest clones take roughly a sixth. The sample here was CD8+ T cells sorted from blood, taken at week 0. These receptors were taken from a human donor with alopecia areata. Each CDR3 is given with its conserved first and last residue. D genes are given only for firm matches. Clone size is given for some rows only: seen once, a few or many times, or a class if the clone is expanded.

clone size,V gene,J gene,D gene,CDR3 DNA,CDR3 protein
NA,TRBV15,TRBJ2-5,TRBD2,TGTGCCACCAGCCCCCCCACTAGCGGGAAGGAGACCCAGTACTTC,CATSPPTSGKETQYF
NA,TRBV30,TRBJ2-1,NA,TGTGCCTGGAGTGTGGGAGAGCAGTTCTTC,CAWSVGEQFF
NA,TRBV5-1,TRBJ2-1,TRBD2,TGCGCCAGCAGCATGGGACTAGCGGGAGAACCCTACAATGAGCAGTTCTTC,CASSMGLAGEPYNEQFF
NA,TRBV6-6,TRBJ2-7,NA,TGTGCCAGCAGGGGGGGACAGTCCTCCTACGAGCAGTACTTC,CASRGGQSSYEQYF
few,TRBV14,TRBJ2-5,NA,TGTGCCAGCAGCCGGGACCGCCAAGAGACCCAGTACTTC,CASSRDRQETQYF
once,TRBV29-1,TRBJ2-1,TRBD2,TGCAGCGTTGGGACTAGCGGGGGCCTAATCAATGAGCAGTTCTTC,CSVGTSGGLINEQFF
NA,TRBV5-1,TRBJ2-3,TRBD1,TGCGCCAGCAGCTTCGGACAGGGAGTAACAGATACGCAGTATTTT,CASSFGQGVTDTQYF
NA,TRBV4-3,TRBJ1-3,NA,TGCGCCAGCAGCCAAGACACAAGCGGGACAATTTGGAACACCATATATTTT,CASSQDTSGTIWNTIYF
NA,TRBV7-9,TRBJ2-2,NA,TGTGCCAGCAGCTTCCTAGCCGGGGAGCTGTTTTTT,CASSFLAGELFF
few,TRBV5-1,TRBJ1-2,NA,TGCGCCAGCAGCTTGGGCTCAGGGGAACATGGCTACACCTTC,CASSLGSGEHGYTF
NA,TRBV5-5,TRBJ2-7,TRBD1,TGTGCCAGCAGCTTGGAGACAGGGGTAGACGAGCAGTACTTC,CASSLETGVDEQYF
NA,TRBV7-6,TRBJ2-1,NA,TGTGCCAGCAGCCCCGCTTGGAATGAGCAGTTCTTC,CASSPAWNEQFF
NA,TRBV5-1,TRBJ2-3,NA,TGCGCCAGCAGCCCCGGACAAACAGTCACAGATACGCAGTATTTT,CASSPGQTVTDTQYF
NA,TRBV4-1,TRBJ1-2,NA,TGCGCCAGCAGCCAAGGAGGAGCAGGCGGCTACACCTTC,CASSQGGAGGYTF
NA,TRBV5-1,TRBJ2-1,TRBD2,TGCGCCAGCAGTTATCTGGGTAGCGGGACAAGGGAGGATGAGCAGTTCTTC,CASSYLGSGTREDEQFF
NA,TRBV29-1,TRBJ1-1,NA,TGCAGCGTTGAAGACTACAGCCCCGAAGCTTTCTTT,CSVEDYSPEAFF
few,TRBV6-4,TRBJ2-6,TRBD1,TGTGCCAGCAGTGGACAGGGTGGGGCCAACGTCCTGACTTTC,CASSGQGGANVLTF
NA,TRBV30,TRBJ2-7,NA,TGTGCCTGGAGTCCCGAAGTGTGGCCCTACGAGCAGTACTTC,CAWSPEVWPYEQYF
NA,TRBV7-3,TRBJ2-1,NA,TGTGCCAGCAGCATCGGCGACAATGAGCAGTTCTTC,CASSIGDNEQFF
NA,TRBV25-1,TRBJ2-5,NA,TGTGCCAGCAGTGGAATGGAGACCCAGTACTTC,CASSGMETQYF
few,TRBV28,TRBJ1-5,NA,TGTGCCAGCAGTCGACCGTGGCAGGCAAGTCGCAATCAGCCCCAGCATTTT,CASSRPWQASRNQPQHF
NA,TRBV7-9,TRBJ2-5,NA,TGTGCCAGCAGCGCCCAAGGAGATTACCAAGATACCCAGTACTTC,CASSAQGDYQDTQYF
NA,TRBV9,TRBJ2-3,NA,TGTGCCAGCAGCGTAGGAAATACGCAGTATTTT,CASSVGNTQYF
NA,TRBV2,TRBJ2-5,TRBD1,TGTGCCAGCAGTGAGACAGGGGGATGGGAGACCCAGTACTTC,CASSETGGWETQYF
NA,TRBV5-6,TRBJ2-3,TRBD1,TGTGCCAGCAGCTTTGGGACAGGGGTGAGAACAGATACGCAGTATTTT,CASSFGTGVRTDTQYF
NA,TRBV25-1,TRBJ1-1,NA,TGTGCCAGCGCTTACAGGGTTGATACTTTCTTT,CASAYRVDTFF
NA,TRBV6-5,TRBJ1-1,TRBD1,TGTGCCAGCAGGAGACAGGGGAACACTGAAGCTTTCTTT,CASRRQGNTEAFF
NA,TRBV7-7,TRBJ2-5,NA,TGTGCCAGCAGCTTAAAGTTCCAGGAGACCCAGTACTTC,CASSLKFQETQYF
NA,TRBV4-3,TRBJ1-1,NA,TGCGCCAGCAGCCATTATGGGAACACTGAAGCTTTCTTT,CASSHYGNTEAFF
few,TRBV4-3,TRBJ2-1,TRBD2,TGCGCCAGCAGCCAAAGCGGGGGGACCTACAATGAGCAGTTCTTC,CASSQSGGTYNEQFF
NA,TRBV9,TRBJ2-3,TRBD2,TGTGCCAGCAGCGTAGGGACTAGCGGGGGGTACACAGATACGCAGTATTTT,CASSVGTSGGYTDTQYF
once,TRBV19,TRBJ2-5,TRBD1,TGTGCCAGTAGCCAACGATGGGACAGACAGTATGGGACCCAGTACTTC,CASSQRWDRQYGTQYF
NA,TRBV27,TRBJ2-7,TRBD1,TGTGCCAGCAGTTTATCCGGGACAGGGTCCTACGAGCAGTACTTC,CASSLSGTGSYEQYF
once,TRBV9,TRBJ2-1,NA,TGTGCCAGCAGCGCCTACCCCCAGGACGAGACCTACAATGAGCAGTTCTTC,CASSAYPQDETYNEQFF
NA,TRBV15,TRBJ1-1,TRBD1,TGTGCCACCAGTTTGGACAGGGGTGTTGGCGCTTTCTTT,CATSLDRGVGAFF
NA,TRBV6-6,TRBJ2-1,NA,TGTGCCAGCAGCGGACTCGCGTTCTCCTACAATGAGCAGTTCTTC,CASSGLAFSYNEQFF
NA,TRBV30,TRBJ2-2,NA,TGTGCCTGGAGTACTAACACCGGGGAGCTGTTTTTT,CAWSTNTGELFF
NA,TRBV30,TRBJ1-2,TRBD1,TGTGCCTGGAGCTATGGACAGGGCCCCTATGGCTACACCTTC,CAWSYGQGPYGYTF
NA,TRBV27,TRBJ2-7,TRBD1,TGTGCCAGCAGTTTATCAGGGGGCGGCTACGAGCAGTACTTC,CASSLSGGGYEQYF
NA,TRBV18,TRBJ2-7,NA,TGTGCCAGCTCAAAGCGGGTCACTACGTCCTACGAGCAGTACTTC,CASSKRVTTSYEQYF
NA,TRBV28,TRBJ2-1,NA,TGTGCCAGCACCCTAGGAGGGAATGAGCAGTTCTTC,CASTLGGNEQFF
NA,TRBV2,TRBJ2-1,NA,TGTGCCAGCAGTGATAGTGGAGAGCAGTTCTTC,CASSDSGEQFF
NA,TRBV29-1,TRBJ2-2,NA,TGCAGCGTGCAGGGGATCACCGGGGAGCTGTTTTTT,CSVQGITGELFF
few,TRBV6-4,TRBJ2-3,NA,TGTGCCAGCAGTGAATCGGGAGAACCCACAGATACGCAGTATTTT,CASSESGEPTDTQYF
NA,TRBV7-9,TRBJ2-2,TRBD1,TGTGCCAGCAGCCACGGACAGGCTAACACCGGGGAGCTGTTTTTT,CASSHGQANTGELFF
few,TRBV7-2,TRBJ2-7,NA,TGTGCCAGCAGCTTAGGTATTAGCGGCTACGAGCAGTACTTC,CASSLGISGYEQYF
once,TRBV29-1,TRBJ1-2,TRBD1,TGCAGCGTTGTCCCTACTACAGGACAGGGGGCGATACAACCTAGTATTTCGTCCTATGGCTACACCTTC,CSVVPTTGQGAIQPSISSYGYTF
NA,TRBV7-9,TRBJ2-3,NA,TGTGCCAGCAGCTTACTCCAACAGGGGCGGGGGACAGATACGCAGTATTTT,CASSLLQQGRGTDTQYF
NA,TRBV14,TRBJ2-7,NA,TGTGCCAGCAGCCAAGACTCCCCCGGGACGGCCTCCTACGAGCAGTACTTC,CASSQDSPGTASYEQYF
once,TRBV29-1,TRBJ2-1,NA,TGCAGCGTTGTTGGAAATGAGCAGTTCTTC,CSVVGNEQFF
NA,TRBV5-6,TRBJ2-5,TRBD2,TGTGCCAGCAGCTTGGCTAGCGGGGGGGCCATGGAGACCCAGTACTTC,CASSLASGGAMETQYF
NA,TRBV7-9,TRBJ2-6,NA,TGTGCCAGCAGCTTAAGCTCTGGGGCCAACGTCCTGACTTTC,CASSLSSGANVLTF
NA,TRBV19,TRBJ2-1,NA,TGTGCCAGTGAGGGGCGGCGCTCCTACAATGAGCAGTTCTTC,CASEGRRSYNEQFF